Listed here are 21 T cell receptor beta chains from one sample, sequenced in a study of shared clonotypes between healthy human individuals. Only in-frame clones appear in the TCRdb table, and some are missing; sequencing was by immunoSEQ multiplex PCR. The data show around 2,000,000 clones, with about 94% seen just once and around 1.2% held by the top ten. Naive CD8 cells lacked CD45RO, underwent positive selection for CCR7 and left out terminally differentiated effector memory CD45RA+ cells. Source material: naive CD8+ T cells sorted from blood. The receptor set was obtained from a man aged 18 to 35 in good health.

The chain recombines TRBV5-1 with TRBJ2-1, with 7 bases that match TRBD2. J was trimmed by 0 bases and V by 0 bases; bases with no gene match: 6. Germline values: CDR1 SGHRS, CDR2 YFSETQ. The CDR3 runs to 17 residues. The CDR3 protein is CASSLEGGQGSYNEQFF. The DNA for the CDR3 is TGCGCCAGCAGCTTGGAGGGAGGGCAGGGCTCCTACAATGAGCAGTTCTTC.

The chain is built from TRBV7-8 and TRBJ1-3, with a tentative D call TRBD1 (5 bases). The V gene lost 5 bases and the J gene lost 0 bases, with 8 bases spanning the gap. CDR1 is SGHVS and CDR2 is FQNEAQ in the germline V gene. The CDR3 totals 14 residues. CDR3 region: CASSAGTSGNTIYF. The CDR3 nucleotides read TGTGCCAGCAGCGCAGGGACCTCTGGAAACACCATATATTTT.

The CDR3 DNA reads TGTGCCAGCAAGGATGGGCAGGGAAACACCGGGGAGCTGTTTTTT. This gives the protein CASKDGQGNTGELFF. This chain joins TRBV28 and TRBJ2-2, with a weak D call TRBD1 (5 bases). Germline V gene sequence: CDR1 MDHEN, CDR2 SYDVKM. Trimming took off 7 bases at V and 2 bases at J, with 14 bases between the two ends. The CDR3 contains 15 residues.

The chain has TRBV19 and TRBJ1-4; D is unresolved. Per germline, CDR1 LNHDA and CDR2 SQIVND (reference sequence). The V end lost 2 bases, the J end lost 7 bases, and 14 bases lay between the germline ends. The CDR3 consists of 15 residues. The CDR3, as DNA: TGTGCCAGTAGTATAATGAAGGGATCGGGTGAAAAACTGTTTTTT. Translating it yields CASSIMKGSGEKLFF. The variable domain in full, with the rest retrieved from reference TRBV19 and TRBJ1-4, is DGGITQSPKYLFRKEGQNVTLSCEQNLNHDAMYWYRQDPGQGLRLIYYSQIVNDFQKGDIAEGYSVSREKKESFPLTVTSAQKNPTAFYLCASSIMKGSGEKLFFGSGTQLSVL.

The gene calls are TRBV5-6 and TRBJ2-7; no reliable D call. Germline V gives CDR1 SGHDT, CDR2 YYEEEE. Trimming cost V 1 base and J 0 bases, with 14 bases left between them. CDR3 length: 16 residues. The CDR3 sequence is CASSLMSSVSSYEQYF. The CDR3 bases are TGTGCCAGCAGCTTGATGAGCTCCGTTAGCTCCTACGAGCAGTACTTC.

The CDR3 loop reads CASSLRSLAGGSTGELFF. The CDR3 region has the DNA TGTGCCAGCAGCTTAAGGTCTCTAGCGGGAGGTAGCACCGGGGAGCTGTTTTTT. V and J are TRBV7-2 and TRBJ2-2; TRBD2 matches at 11 bases. The germline CDR1 and CDR2 sequences are SGHTA and FQGNSA. The junction had 9 bases not matched to a gene; V was cut back by 2 bases and J by 4 bases. CDR3 length equals 18 residues.

A single count supports this clone. This chain connects TRBV28 to TRBJ1-4, with D hard to call. The germline V and J ends were trimmed by 7 bases and 0 bases, with 9 bases remaining between them. The germline V gene encodes CDR1 MDHEN and CDR2 SYDVKM. The CDR3 totals 14 residues. The CDR3 coding sequence is TGTGCCAGCAACTTAGCCGCAACTAATGAAAAACTGTTTTTT. This sequence encodes CASNLAATNEKLFF.

The CDR3 loop is CASSAEGGGTDTQYF. CDR3 nucleotides: TGTGCCAGCAGCGCCGAGGGCGGGGGCACAGATACGCAGTATTTT. The V and J genes are TRBV9 and TRBJ2-3, with D perhaps TRBD2 (6 bases). This CDR3 is 15 amino acids long. The germline V gene encodes CDR1 SGDLS and CDR2 YYNGEE. V lost 3 bases and J 1 base, leaving 12 bases between the germline ends. The whole variable domain, filled in from reference TRBV9 and TRBJ2-3, reads DSGVTQTPKHLITATGQRVTLRCSPRSGDLSVYWYQQSLDQGLQFLIQYYNGEERAKGNILERFSAQQFPDLHSELNLSSLELGDSALYFCASSAEGGGTDTQYFGPGTRLTVL.

J is TRBJ1-1 and V is TRBV4-3; possibly TRBD1 for D (5 bases). CDR1 and CDR2 (germline): LGHNA, YSLEER. Trimming left V 1 base short and J 0 bases short, with 9 bases between. The CDR3 contains 15 residues. For the CDR3, the DNA is TGCGCCAGCAGCCAAGTGGAGGGGATGAACACTGAAGCTTTCTTT. Translating gives CASSQVEGMNTEAFF.

The chain combines TRBV7-3 with TRBJ1-2, with D hard to call. The CDR3 is 9 residues long. Between the trimmed V and J ends, which lost 8 bases and 7 bases, there was a span of 5 bases. In germline, CDR1 is SGHTA, CDR2 FQGTGA. CDR3 in DNA: TGTGCCAGCCGCGGTGGCTACACCTTC. It yields the protein CASRGGYTF.

As for this clone: Other DNA sequences in the same sample also yield this CDR3. The rearrangement links TRBV5-6 to TRBJ2-7; 8 positions agree with TRBD1. The trim removed 0 bases at V and 1 base at J, leaving 0 bases unmatched. From germline, CDR1 is SGHDT and CDR2 YYEEEE. This CDR3 region has 14 residues. The CDR3 coding sequence is TGTGCCAGCAGCTTGGGACAGGGGTCCTACGAGCAGTACTTC. Translation: CASSLGQGSYEQYF.

The sample holds one count of this clone. Other DNA sequences in this sample translate to the same CDR3. The chain couples TRBV9 to TRBJ2-3; D remains unclear. Germline V lookup: CDR1 SGDLS, CDR2 YYNGEE. Trimming left V 0 bases short and J 3 bases short, with 5 bases between. This CDR3 has 13 amino acids. The CDR3 DNA follows: TGTGCCAGCAGCGTAGGGCGGACAGATACGCAGTATTTT. Translated, it gives CASSVGRTDTQYF.

The chain links TRBV25-1 to TRBJ2-1; the match to TRBD2 covers 11 bases. The germline CDR1 and CDR2 sequences are MGHDK and SYGVNS. The CDR3 extends over 16 amino acids. The V segment lost 3 bases and the J segment 7 bases; nucleotides outside the gene matches: 8. CDR3 coding DNA: TGTGCCAGCAGTGATGTTCTAGCGGGAGGAGGGAATGAGCAGTTCTTC. Translation: CASSDVLAGGGNEQFF.

The V gene is TRBV28, the J gene TRBJ1-2; 7 bases line up with TRBD1. This CDR3 has 15 residues. V was clipped by 3 bases and J by 6 bases; unmatched bases: 10. CDR1 is MDHEN, CDR2 SYDVKM, per germline. This CDR3 reads CASSFRDSVFDGYTF. The CDR3 nucleotides read TGTGCCAGCAGTTTTCGGGACAGCGTATTCGATGGCTACACCTTC.

This clone was counted only a few times. The chain uses TRBV13 and TRBJ1-2; D is perhaps TRBD1 (6 bases). Germline CDR1 and CDR2: PRHDT and FYEKMQ (reference sequence). The V and J ends lost 1 base and 3 bases respectively, with 12 bases between them. This CDR3 has 15 residues. This chain's CDR3 is CASSLEGGSDYGYTF. The CDR3 region has the DNA TGTGCCAGCAGCTTAGAGGGGGGGTCTGACTATGGCTACACCTTC.

The chain uses TRBV6-5 and TRBJ1-2, with D possibly TRBD1 on 5 matching bases. The germline V gene encodes CDR1 MNHEY and CDR2 SVGAGI. Trimming removed 2 bases from V and 6 bases from J, with 19 bases in between. This CDR3 has 16 amino acids. CDR3 sequence (DNA): TGTGCCAGCAGTTACGGGGCAGGGTTGGAGTACGATGGCTACACCTTC. Translated, it gives CASSYGAGLEYDGYTF.

CDR3 nucleotide sequence: TGTGCCAGCAGCTTTCACACAGATACGCAGTATTTT. As protein: CASSFHTDTQYF. The chain links TRBV7-2 to TRBJ2-3; D not certain. V was trimmed by 3 bases and J by 2 bases, leaving 3 bases between them. This CDR3 has 12 residues. CDR1 and CDR2 from the germline V gene are SGHTA and FQGNSA.

This chain uses TRBV5-4 with TRBJ2-7; D tentatively fits TRBD1 or TRBD2 (5 bases each). V was shortened by 5 bases and J by 5 bases, with 14 bases between the two germline ends. Germline assignment: CDR1 SGHNT and CDR2 YYREEE (reference sequence). The CDR3 is 13 residues long. The CDR3 DNA sequence: TGTGCCAGCAGAATAACCGGGACCGACGAGCAGTACTTC. Its translation is CASRITGTDEQYF.

In its sample, this clone was seen once. This sequence joins TRBV4-1 and TRBJ1-1; D call uncertain. Germline V gene sequence: CDR1 MGHRA, CDR2 YSYEKL. Trimming left V 0 bases short and J 11 bases short, with 10 bases between. The CDR3 totals 12 residues. CDR3 region: CASSQDIGEAFF. CDR3 coding DNA: TGCGCCAGCAGCCAAGATATCGGGGAGGCTTTCTTT.

The chain employs TRBV6-1 and TRBJ2-3; 16 bases are a match to TRBD2. In germline, CDR1 is MNHNS, CDR2 SASEGT. The CDR3 covers 19 residues. The V gene end was trimmed by 4 bases and the J gene end by 0 bases; junction bases not matched to a gene: 7. The CDR3 sequence: CASSVPGLAGGISTDTQYF. The CDR3 DNA reads as TGTGCCAGCAGTGTCCCGGGACTAGCGGGGGGGATTAGCACAGATACGCAGTATTTT.

The rearrangement links TRBV7-9 to TRBJ2-3, with D perhaps being TRBD1 or TRBD2 (7 bases each). Trimming stripped 4 bases from V and 1 base from J, with 15 bases between. There are 16 residues in the CDR3. Per the germline V gene, CDR1 is SEHNR and CDR2 is FQNEAQ (reference sequence). The CDR3 is CASSSRQGGRTDTQYF. The CDR3 bases are TGTGCCAGCAGCTCCAGACAGGGAGGGCGCACAGATACGCAGTATTTT. The variable domain in full, completed from reference TRBV7-9 and TRBJ2-3, reads DTGVSQNPRHKITKRGQNVTFRCDPISEHNRLYWYRQTLGQGPEFLTYFQNEAQLEKSRLLSDRFSAERPKGSFSTLEIQRTEQGDSAMYLCASSSRQGGRTDTQYFGPGTRLTVL.